The clone carrying this T cell receptor beta chain was seen a handful of times. Its antigen remains unknown. Through template switching, a universal primer site was introduced, and the cDNA contained unique molecular identifiers. TCRdb re-derived calls from the 5' RACE reads in MiXCR, one entry per CDR3 protein. The profile shows fewer than 250,000 distinct CDR3 sequences, 7% of them singletons. This sample is drawn from a study of identical twins. General study points: Abundant cord blood beta clonotypes carried fewer insertions; memory repertoires showed none. Twins showed weaker excess sharing in their beta out-of-frame sequences.

CDR3 length: 15 residues. Germline values: CDR1 MDHEN, CDR2 SYDVKM. The V and J ends lost 3 bases and 7 bases, in that order; junction bases with no gene match: 7. These data also formed part of another study, on yellow fever vaccine responses in identical twins.

The rearrangement uses TRBV28 and TRBJ1-5; 9 nucleotides agree with TRBD1. This receptor was identified in a woman between 18 and 29 years old in good health. Input material: memory (CD45RO+) T cells sorted from blood. The CDR3 reads CASSFFSTGGQPQHF. The CDR3 DNA reads as TGTGCCAGCAGTTTTTTTTCCACAGGGGGCCAGCCCCAGCATTTT.